One and the same sample provided the 30 T cell receptor beta chains below, sequenced in a study of blood T cell repertoires in COVID-19. Measured with immunoSEQ multiplex PCR; TCRdb has only the in-frame clones, and not every one. The sample lists 280,000 or so clones, roughly 85% occurring once. Sequenced: PBMCs or T cells enriched from blood (not recorded which). These receptors were obtained from a man aged 30-40 years who had recovered from COVID-19.

About this clone: This same CDR3 is encoded by further DNA sequences in the sample. The rearrangement links TRBV25-1 to TRBJ1-4; D not certain. The CDR3 has 14 residues. The V end was cut by 1 base, the J end by 7 bases, with 10 bases between. Germline V gene sequence: CDR1 MGHDK, CDR2 SYGVNS. CDR3 DNA: TGTGCCAGCAGTGAATCGAGAGGGTTTGAAAAACTGTTTTTT. Translation: CASSESRGFEKLFF.

This rearrangement joins TRBV10-3 to TRBJ2-7; unclear D gene. The CDR3 sequence is 15 residues long. Trimming removed 1 base at V and 0 bases at J, with 10 bases between. CDR1 is ENHRY, CDR2 SYGVKD, per germline. CDR3 sequence (DNA): TGTGCCATCAGTGAGTACAGTCAAAGCTCCTACGAGCAGTACTTC. This codes for CAISEYSQSSYEQYF.

The chain's CDR3 is CASSTDRDRNEKLFF. For the CDR3, the DNA is TGTGCCAGCAGCACCGACAGGGACCGTAATGAAAAACTGTTTTTT. This rearrangement joins TRBV9 to TRBJ1-4, with 7 bases identical to TRBD1. J was trimmed by 4 bases and V by 4 bases; bases with no gene match: 7. The CDR3 runs 15 residues. The germline CDR1 and CDR2 sequences are SGDLS and YYNGEE.

CDR3 nucleotide sequence: TGTGCCAGCAGTAGCGGGGGGGCCAAAAACATTCAGTACTTC. Its protein is CASSSGGAKNIQYF. The genes are TRBV27 and TRBJ2-4; 9 bases fit TRBD2. The CDR3 length is 14 residues. Germline trimming cut 5 bases from V and 1 base from J; bases unmatched to any gene: 0. CDR1 MNHEY and CDR2 SMNVEV come from the germline V gene (reference sequence).

This chain joins TRBV7-3 and TRBJ2-2; D might be TRBD1 (7 bases). With 0 bases removed from V and 7 bases from J, the gap between germline ends came to 15 bases. The CDR3 consists of 16 residues. CDR1 and CDR2 (germline): SGHTA, FQGTGA. CDR3 amino acids: CASSLTPQGEDGELFF. The CDR3 DNA follows: TGTGCCAGCAGCTTAACCCCGCAGGGGGAGGACGGGGAGCTGTTTTTT.

V is TRBV6-5 and J is TRBJ1-2, with unresolved D. Deletions cut 8 bases from V and 1 base from J, with 8 bases between. Per germline, CDR1 MNHEY and CDR2 SVGAGI. The CDR3 extends over 12 amino acids. The CDR3, as DNA: TGTGCCAGCTCCATCAGTAACTATGGCTACACCTTC. Amino acid sequence: CASSISNYGYTF.

This rearrangement joins TRBV19 to TRBJ2-7; TRBD1 matches 8 bases. The junction had 4 bases not matched to a gene; V was cut back by 10 bases and J by 2 bases. Germline assignment: CDR1 LNHDA and CDR2 SQIVND (reference sequence). The CDR3 loop spans 12 amino acids. The CDR3, as DNA: TGTGCCACTCTGGACAGGGCCTACGAGCAGTACTTC. Its protein product is CATLDRAYEQYF.

The V call is TRBV12-3 or TRBV12-4, the J call TRBJ1-1; D call uncertain. With 3 bases removed from V and 8 bases from J, the gap between germline ends came to 10 bases. CDR3 length: 12 residues. This CDR3 reads CASSFYSGEAFF. The CDR3 nucleotides read TGTGCCAGCAGTTTTTATTCGGGGGAAGCTTTCTTT.

V gene TRBV27 combines with J gene TRBJ2-7, with TRBD1 as a possible D gene (6 bases). With 6 bases removed from V and 6 bases from J, the gap between germline ends came to 18 bases. Germline V CDR1 and CDR2: MNHEY, SMNVEV (reference sequence). The CDR3 contains 14 residues. The CDR3 region has the DNA TGTGCCAGCAGCCCGGACAGCTTTCTACTCGAGCAGTACTTC. It is translated as CASSPDSFLLEQYF.

This clone was seen a single time. The chain joins TRBV21-1 to TRBJ1-5; the listed D gene, TRBD1, was not tested against the DNA. TRBV21-1 corresponds to a pseudogene. The CDR3 is 17 residues long. The CDR3 spells CASSKKETEYSNQPQHF. In nucleotides, the CDR3 is TGTGCCAGCAGCAAAAAGGAGACAGAGTATAGCAATCAGCCCCAGCATTTT.

V gene TRBV5-6 combines with J gene TRBJ1-5; D is possibly TRBD1 (5 bases). Germline CDR1 is SGHDT and CDR2 is YYEEEE. CDR3 length: 17 amino acids. V lost 5 bases, J lost 5 bases, and 23 bases lay in between. CDR3 residues: CASSSLGQGLKDQPQHF. The CDR3 coding sequence is TGTGCCAGCAGTTCGTTGGGGCAGGGATTGAAGGATCAGCCCCAGCATTTT.

The rearrangement links TRBV5-5 to TRBJ1-1; TRBD1 matches at 7 bases. V was pared by 3 bases and J by 3 bases, with 2 bases of the junction left unmatched. The CDR3 totals 13 residues. Germline CDR1 and CDR2: SGHKS and YYEKEE (reference sequence). The CDR3 here is CASSWQGDTEAFF. CDR3 bases: TGTGCCAGCAGCTGGCAGGGGGACACTGAAGCTTTCTTT.

DNA for the CDR3: TGTGCCAGCAGTGGCAGGGTTGGCAATCAGCCCCAGCATTTT. This translates into CASSGRVGNQPQHF. The genes are TRBV2 and TRBJ1-5, with a tentative D call TRBD1 (5 bases). Trimming removed 4 bases from V and 2 bases from J, with 9 bases in between. Germline V gene sequence: CDR1 SNHLY, CDR2 FYNNEI. The CDR3 is 14 amino acids.

V and J are TRBV7-3 and TRBJ2-5, with TRBD2 matching 9 bases. The junction had 8 bases not matched to a gene; V was cut back by 5 bases and J by 4 bases. Germline-derived CDR1 and CDR2 are SGHTA and FQGTGA. The CDR3 is 15 amino acids. The CDR3 coding sequence is TGTGCCAGCAGCCCCCTAGCGGGGCGATCAGAGACCCAGTACTTC. This translates into CASSPLAGRSETQYF.

V gene TRBV11-2 combines with J gene TRBJ2-5; 8 bases are a match to TRBD1. The ends lost 5 bases at V and 3 bases at J; junction bases unmatched: 5. The CDR3 is made up of 14 amino acids. Germline CDR1 reads SGHAT; CDR2 reads FQNNGV. The CDR3 reads CASSPRTGKETQYF. CDR3 coding DNA: TGTGCCAGCAGCCCAAGGACAGGGAAAGAGACCCAGTACTTC.

The CDR3 loop is CASSALPDYKQFF. DNA of the CDR3: TGTGCCAGCAGTGCACTCCCCGACTATAAGCAGTTCTTC. The J gene is TRBJ2-1, the V gene TRBV2, with D maybe TRBD2 (5 bases). Germline V gene sequence: CDR1 SNHLY, CDR2 FYNNEI. Trimming cost V 4 bases and J 11 bases, with 15 bases left between them. The CDR3 spans 13 residues.

The rearrangement uses TRBV25-1 and TRBJ2-5; 10 positions agree with TRBD2. The length of the CDR3 is 16 residues. Per the germline V gene, CDR1 is MGHDK and CDR2 is SYGVNS. V lost 0 bases and J lost 5; bases outside the gene matches: 6. The CDR3 loop reads CASSEYIAGGRETQYF. The CDR3 DNA sequence: TGTGCCAGCAGTGAATATATAGCGGGGGGCCGGGAGACCCAGTACTTC.

This clone was picked up one time. This chain joins TRBV18 and TRBJ2-7; D is perhaps TRBD1 (7 bases). The CDR3 contains 15 residues. Germline CDR1 reads KGHSH; CDR2 reads LQKENI. V was trimmed by 2 bases and J by 3 bases, leaving 14 bases between them. The DNA of the CDR3 is TGTGCCAGCTCACCAAGACAGGGAGGTATCTACGAGCAGTACTTC. Protein: CASSPRQGGIYEQYF.

The V call is TRBV2, the J call TRBJ1-3; TRBD1 might be the D (6 bases). CDR1 is SNHLY, CDR2 FYNNEI, per germline. V lost 7 bases and J lost 0, with 16 bases in between. The CDR3 sequence is 16 residues long. The CDR3: CASTYPGHYSGNTIYF. In DNA, the CDR3 is TGTGCCAGCACCTATCCGGGACATTACTCTGGAAACACCATATATTTT.

The chain links TRBV6-5 to TRBJ1-4; D call uncertain. Germline lookup yields CDR1 MNHEY and CDR2 SVGAGI. The CDR3 runs 13 residues. V lost 10 bases and J lost 4, with 13 bases in between. Here the CDR3 reads CATALVLNEKLFF. CDR3 coding DNA: TGTGCCACCGCGCTGGTCCTTAATGAAAAACTGTTTTTT.

V and J are TRBV19 and TRBJ2-7, with TRBD1 matching over 9 bases. CDR1 is LNHDA and CDR2 is SQIVND in the germline V gene (reference sequence). Losses at the gene ends were 4 bases for V and 8 bases for J; bases not matched to a gene: 9. The CDR3 length is 14 residues. This CDR3 reads CASSTRGTGTQQYF. In DNA form, the CDR3 reads TGTGCCAGTAGTACCCGCGGGACAGGGACCCAGCAGTACTTC. Together with reference TRBV19 and TRBJ2-7, the CDR3 gives the full variable domain: DGGITQSPKYLFRKEGQNVTLSCEQNLNHDAMYWYRQDPGQGLRLIYYSQIVNDFQKGDIAEGYSVSREKKESFPLTVTSAQKNPTAFYLCASSTRGTGTQQYFGPGTRLTVT.

The rearrangement joins TRBV5-6 to TRBJ2-3; 12 bases fit TRBD2. The length of the CDR3 is 16 residues. Unmatched junction bases numbered 5, after V lost 2 bases and J lost 4 bases. Germline V CDR1 and CDR2: SGHDT, YYEEEE. The CDR3 DNA follows: TGTGCCAGCAGCTTTAGGACTAGCGGGGACTCAGATACGCAGTATTTT. As protein: CASSFRTSGDSDTQYF.

The V call is TRBV19, the J call TRBJ2-1; TRBD2 matches at 9 bases. V lost 4 bases to trimming and J lost 3 bases; unmatched junction nucleotides: 7. The germline gives CDR1 LNHDA, CDR2 SQIVND (reference sequence). This CDR3 contains 16 residues. As DNA, the CDR3 is TGTGCCAGTAGTAAAAATCTAGCGGGGAGCTACAATGAGCAGTTCTTC. This translates into CASSKNLAGSYNEQFF.

The chain combines TRBV7-3 with TRBJ2-5, with 9 nucleotides matching TRBD2. Germline V gene lookup returns CDR1 SGHTA and CDR2 FQGTGA. V gave up 2 bases and J gave up 4 bases; unmatched junction bases: 5. The CDR3 has 15 amino acids. This CDR3 reads CASSLYLAGLETQYF. The CDR3 DNA sequence: TGTGCCAGCAGCTTATATCTAGCGGGATTAGAGACCCAGTACTTC.

The genes are TRBV5-4 and TRBJ2-3; D might be TRBD1 (6 bases). This CDR3 is 16 amino acids long. The germline gives CDR1 SGHNT, CDR2 YYREEE (reference sequence). V lost 0 bases to trimming and J lost 2 bases, with 13 bases between them. The CDR3 coding sequence is TGTGCCAGCAGCTTGGCCGGACAGAAGAACACAGATACGCAGTATTTT. Translated: CASSLAGQKNTDTQYF. Filled out from reference TRBV5-4 and TRBJ2-3, the complete variable domain reads ETGVTQSPTHLIKTRGQQVTLRCSSQSGHNTVSWYQQALGQGPQFIFQYYREEENGRGNFPPRFSGLQFPNYSSELNVNALELDDSALYLCASSLAGQKNTDTQYFGPGTRLTVL.

The V gene is TRBV7-3, the J gene TRBJ2-1; a weak D match, TRBD2 (7 bases). CDR3 length: 16 amino acids. The V and J ends lost 5 bases and 0 bases respectively, with 14 bases between them. Germline values: CDR1 SGHTA, CDR2 FQGTGA. DNA of the CDR3: TGTGCCAGCAGCGGAGGACGGGGGGCCTCCTACAATGAGCAGTTCTTC. This translates into CASSGGRGASYNEQFF.

J is TRBJ1-3 and V is TRBV5-1; unclear D gene. With 0 bases removed from V and 1 base from J, the gap between germline ends came to 14 bases. This CDR3 has 17 amino acids. Germline loops: CDR1 SGHRS, CDR2 YFSETQ. CDR3 in amino acids: CASSLDPAEVSGNTIYF. Written as DNA, the CDR3 is TGCGCCAGCAGCTTGGATCCGGCGGAGGTATCTGGAAACACCATATATTTT.

This chain links TRBV5-8 with TRBJ2-7; D might be TRBD2 (6 bases). The CDR3 extends over 15 amino acids. Germline CDR1 reads SGHTS; CDR2 reads YDEGEE. Between the trimmed V and J ends, which lost 0 bases and 2 bases, there was a span of 12 bases. The CDR3 sequence: CASSLVSSVTYEQYF. For the CDR3, the DNA is TGTGCCAGCAGCTTGGTATCTAGCGTTACCTACGAGCAGTACTTC.

The rearrangement links TRBV10-1 to TRBJ1-1; TRBD1 is a possible D gene (5 bases). The CDR3 totals 13 residues. The V end lost 0 bases, the J end lost 7 bases, and 9 bases lay between the germline ends. The germline CDR1 and CDR2 sequences are WNHNN and SYGVQD (reference sequence). The CDR3 region has the DNA TGCGCCAGCAGTGAGTCAGGGGTTAATGAAGCTTTCTTT. The encoded protein is CASSESGVNEAFF.

The V gene is TRBV5-5, the J gene TRBJ2-7, with TRBD1 matching over 8 bases. V dropped 1 base and J dropped 3; count of bases not matched to a gene: 6. The length of the CDR3 is 15 residues. Per germline, CDR1 SGHKS and CDR2 YYEKEE (reference sequence). The CDR3 DNA reads as TGTGCCAGCAGCTTGTTTACAGGGGGTAGCTACGAGCAGTACTTC. Encoded protein: CASSLFTGGSYEQYF.